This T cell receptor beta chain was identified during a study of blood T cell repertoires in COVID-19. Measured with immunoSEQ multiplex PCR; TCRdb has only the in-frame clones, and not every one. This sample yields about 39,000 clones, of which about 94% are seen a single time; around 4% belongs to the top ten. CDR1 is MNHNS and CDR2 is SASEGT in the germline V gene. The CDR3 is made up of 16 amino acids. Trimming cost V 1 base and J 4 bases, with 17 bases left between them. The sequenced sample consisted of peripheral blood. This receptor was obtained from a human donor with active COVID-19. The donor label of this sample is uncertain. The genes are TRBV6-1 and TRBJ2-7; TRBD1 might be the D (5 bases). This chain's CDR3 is CASSEEVRGLPYEQYF. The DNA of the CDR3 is TGTGCCAGCAGTGAAGAGGTAAGGGGTTTACCTTACGAGCAGTACTTC.